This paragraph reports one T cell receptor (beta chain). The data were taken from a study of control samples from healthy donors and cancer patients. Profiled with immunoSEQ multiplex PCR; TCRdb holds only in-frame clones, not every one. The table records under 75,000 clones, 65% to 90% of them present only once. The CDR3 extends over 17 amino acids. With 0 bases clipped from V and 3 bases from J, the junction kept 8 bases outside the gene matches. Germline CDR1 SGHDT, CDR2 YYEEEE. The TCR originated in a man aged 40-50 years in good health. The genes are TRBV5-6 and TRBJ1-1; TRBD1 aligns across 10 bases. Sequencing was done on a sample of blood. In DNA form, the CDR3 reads TGTGCCAGCAGCTTGGTGGGACAGGGGTTTGGGTACACTGAAGCTTTCTTT. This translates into CASSLVGQGFGYTEAFF.